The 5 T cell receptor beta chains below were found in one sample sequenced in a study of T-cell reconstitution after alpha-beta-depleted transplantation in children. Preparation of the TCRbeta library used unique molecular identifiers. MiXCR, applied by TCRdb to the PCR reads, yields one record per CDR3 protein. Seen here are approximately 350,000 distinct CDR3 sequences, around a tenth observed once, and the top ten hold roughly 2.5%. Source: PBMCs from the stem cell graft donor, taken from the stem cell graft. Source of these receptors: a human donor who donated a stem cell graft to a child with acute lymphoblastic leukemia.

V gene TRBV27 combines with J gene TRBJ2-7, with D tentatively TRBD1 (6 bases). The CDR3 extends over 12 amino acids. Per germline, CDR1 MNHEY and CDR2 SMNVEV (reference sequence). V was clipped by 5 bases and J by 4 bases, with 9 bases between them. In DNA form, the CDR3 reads TGTGCCAGCAGTACAACAGGGTACGAGCAGTACTTC. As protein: CASSTTGYEQYF.

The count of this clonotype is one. The CDR3 DNA is TGTGCCAGCAGCAGCGGGATCGCCTTTCAGTTCTTC. Translated, it gives CASSSGIAFQFF. The chain combines TRBV3-1 with TRBJ2-1, with 7 bases lining up with TRBD2. Germline assignment: CDR1 LGHDT and CDR2 YNNKEL (reference sequence). The CDR3 spans 12 residues. Germline trimming cut 5 bases from V and 13 bases from J; bases unmatched to any gene: 8.

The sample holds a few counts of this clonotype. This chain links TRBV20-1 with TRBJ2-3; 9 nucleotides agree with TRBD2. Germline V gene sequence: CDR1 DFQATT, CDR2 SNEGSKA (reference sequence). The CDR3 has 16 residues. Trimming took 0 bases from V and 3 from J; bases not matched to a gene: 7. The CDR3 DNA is TGCAGTGCTAGAGAGTCCTTTAGCGGGAGAACAGATACGCAGTATTTT. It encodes CSARESFSGRTDTQYF.

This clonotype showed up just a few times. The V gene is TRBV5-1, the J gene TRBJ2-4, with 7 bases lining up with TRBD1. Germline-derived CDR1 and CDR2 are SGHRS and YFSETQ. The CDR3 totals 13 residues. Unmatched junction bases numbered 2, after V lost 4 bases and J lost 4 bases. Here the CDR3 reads CASSPGQKNIQYF. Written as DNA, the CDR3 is TGCGCCAGCAGCCCGGGACAGAAAAACATTCAGTACTTC. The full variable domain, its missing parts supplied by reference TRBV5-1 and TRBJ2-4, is KAGVTQTPRYLIKTRGQQVTLSCSPISGHRSVSWYQQTPGQGLQFLFEYFSETQRNKGNFPGRFSGRQFSNSRSEMNVSTLELGDSALYLCASSPGQKNIQYFGAGTRLSVL.

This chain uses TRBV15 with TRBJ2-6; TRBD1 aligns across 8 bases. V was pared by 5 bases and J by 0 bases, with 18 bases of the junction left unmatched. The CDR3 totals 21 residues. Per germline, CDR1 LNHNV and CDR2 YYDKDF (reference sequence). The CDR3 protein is CATSGTGGRSGGLSGANVLTF. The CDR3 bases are TGTGCCACCAGCGGTACAGGGGGGCGCAGTGGAGGGCTCTCTGGGGCCAACGTCCTGACTTTC.